The clone carrying this T cell receptor beta chain was picked up many times. What it binds is not known. The CDR3 sequence is 15 residues long. Germline V CDR1 and CDR2: SQVTM, ANQGSEA. J lost 3 bases, V lost 1 base, and 3 bases had no gene match. The data were obtained in a study of Graves' ophthalmopathy and Graves' hyperthyroidism. At the level of the study: Peripheral blood (taken before any treatment) was collected at initial diagnosis. General observations from the study: In blood, most expanded thyroid clonotypes above 0.001 frequency were also detected.

The sequenced template was RNA, covering the TCR beta CDR3 region. HTBI-primed first-round RT-PCR preceded second-round multiplex PCR. Using its own MiXCR run on the multiplex PCR reads, TCRdb lists one record per CDR3 protein. The data contain 620,000 or so distinct CDR3 sequences, around a fifth of them seen just once; the ten biggest clones take up approximately 6.5%. If patients had other autoimmune diseases, uncontrolled infections, pregnancy or lactation, they were excluded. Sequencing used peripheral blood. The source is a woman aged 18 to 35 with stable Graves' hyperthyroidism. Some clones in this sample may be carry-over from other donors' samples. The chain links TRBV29-1 to TRBJ2-7; 13 nucleotides line up with TRBD2. CDR3 sequence: CSVEGTSGGLYEQYF. CDR3 in DNA: TGCAGCGTTGAAGGGACTAGCGGGGGCCTCTACGAGCAGTACTTC.